The entry below gives a single T cell receptor (beta chain) sequence along with its context. This receptor's antigen is unknown. Base quality data are lacking; no much larger clone is found one base away. This entry is derived from a study of blood T cell repertoires in COVID-19 (dated by TCRdb to 2018 to 2021). The study in broad terms: Samples covering the acute and convalescent phases of COVID-19 were provided by collaborators in the United States, Italy and Spain. The prospective study material was composed of cDNA or gDNA derived from T cells, B-cell-depleted T cells, or PBMCs. Subjects who had been exposed to COVID-19, were actively infected with it, or had recovered from it provided the deeply sampled blood TCRbeta repertoires that made up the dataset. The repertoires were released in a freely available public database meant as a resource for research on the immune response to SARS-CoV-2. Samples came from the ongoing ImmuneRACE study (first 160 participants) plus 1,254 subjects from 6 global collaborators. The sample metadata nearly always contained a de-identified subject ID, COVID-19 status, age in years and sex. Where available, HLA class I and class II types were taken from metadata supplied by the sample provider and were not determined by assay-based typing.

What the authors observed across the whole study: The quantity of clinical and demographic metadata differed by source and by participant and was supplied without curation.

TCRbeta CDR3 regions were amplified from genomic DNA by means of the immunoSEQ Assay, a bias-controlled multiplex PCR. Per the original workflow: Within the assay, amplification of reference gene primers was used to estimate how many nucleated cells each sample contained. Sequence reads were collapsed and filtered to measure the absolute abundance of every unique TCRbeta CDR3 rearrangement. For each sample, productive Simpson clonality was calculated as the square root of Simpson's diversity index across productive rearrangements. Held by TCRdb, this immuneACCESS table contains in-frame sequences only and omits some clones. Under half of the omission traces to an unresolved V gene where checked; the cause of the rest is unknown. That table supplies the V and J calls and clone size; D and trimming were determined from the DNA. This sample comprises about 210,000 clones, around 80% of them detected only once. The ten top clones hold roughly 12% of the sample.

CDR1 and CDR2, per the germline V gene (reference sequence), are LGHDT and YNNKEL. V and J are trimmed by 0 bases and 7 bases, and the gene matches miss 9 bases of the junction. From the cysteine through the phenylalanine, the CDR3 covers 17 amino acids. Of all the DNA, just the CDR3 is kept, 51 bases in frame from base 1. Each collaborating institution followed its own protocols to collect whole blood in K2EDTA tubes. Collaborator samples were shipped for TCRbeta analysis as frozen whole blood, isolated PBMCs, or DNA extracted from either sample type. This chain is built from TRBV3-1 (or the pseudogene TRBV3-2) and TRBJ1-2; TRBD1 aligns with 12 central bases. This TCR was recovered from a woman aged 40 to 50 with acute or convalescent COVID-19. Sequencing was performed on peripheral blood. The DNA sequence is as follows: TGTGCCAGCAGCCAAGATCCGGGACAGGGGGCACACTTTGGCTACACCTTC. Its translation reads: CASSQDPGQGAHFGYTF.